This entry describes one T cell receptor beta chain. The antigen is undetermined. The entry originates in a study of shared clonotypes between healthy human individuals. Points from the study as a whole: Around 5% was the fraction of naive CD4 clonotypes found shared across a few donors. Lower generation probabilities were found for non-shared clonotypes than for those shared by all four donors.

Germline loops: CDR1 SGHRS, CDR2 YFSETQ. V gave up 0 bases and J gave up 10 bases; unmatched junction bases: 11. CDR3 size: 16 residues. The sorted-subset replicate PCRs were given 150 to 200 ng DNA, which is around 29,000 T cell genomes. This table comes from immunoSEQ multiplex PCR, and its TCRdb copy is limited to in-frame clones, with some not included. The sample includes some 240,000 clones, approximately 65% seen only once; the top ten take 8.5% to 14%. Negatively enriched CD4+ T cells were divided by CD45RA into naive and memory. J is TRBJ2-1 and V is TRBV5-1, with TRBD2 matching 9 bases. The origin of this receptor is a man under 40 in good health. Sequenced sample: memory CD4+ T cells sorted from blood. Subset reported: CD45RA-negative fraction. The CDR3 coding sequence is TGCGCCAGCAGCTTGGTCGGGACTAGCCCCCGTCGGGAGCAGTTCTTC. This gives the protein CASSLVGTSPRREQFF.